This T cell receptor (beta chain) was identified in a study of blood T cell repertoires in COVID-19. Study details: Samples representing acute and convalescent COVID-19 were sourced from the United States, Italy and Spain. From T cells, B-cell-depleted T cells, or PBMCs came the material, which was cDNA or gDNA.

This clone was detected only once. Losses at the gene ends were 5 bases for V and 4 bases for J; bases not matched to a gene: 15. The CDR3 length is 17 residues. Germline values: CDR1 SEHNR, CDR2 FQNEAQ (reference sequence). Source study methods: Amplifying reference gene primers gave estimates of nucleated cell counts. Method: immunoSEQ multiplex PCR; TCRdb's copy keeps in-frame clones and lacks some. V and J calls and clone size are those listed in that table; D and trimming were worked out from the DNA. The sample lists about 280,000 clones, 83% occurring once. This chain joins TRBV7-9 and TRBJ1-2; 8 bases are shared with TRBD1. Sequenced material: peripheral blood. This clonotype originated in a woman aged 45-60 years who had recovered from COVID-19. The DNA of the CDR3 is TGTGCCAGCAGCCGTCAGGGGGCAGGGGGCGCCGGCTATGGCTACACCTTC. As protein: CASSRQGAGGAGYGYTF.